This is a list of T cell receptor beta chains from one sample in a study of blood T cell repertoires in COVID-19. Here immunoSEQ multiplex PCR was the method, and the copy in TCRdb shows in-frame clones only, minus some. The sample contains about 190,000 clones, almost 80% of which appear only once. The sequenced sample consisted of peripheral blood. These receptors came from a man aged 55 to 69 with active or convalescent COVID-19. Each CDR3 is given with its conserved first and last residue. The D gene is left open where the match is weak. Where a row states a size, it is once, few, many or the class of an expanded clone; other rows omit it.

>.|TRBJ1-4|14|TRBV7-2|.
TGTGCCAGCAGCTTAGGGCAGGGAGGTGAAAAACTGTTTTTT
CASSLGQGGEKLFF
>.|TRBJ2-3|19|TRBV7-6|TRBD2
TGTGCCAGCAGCCGATCCGGGACTAGCGTAACCACTGTCACAGATACGCAGTATTTT
CASSRSGTSVTTVTDTQYF
>many|TRBJ2-5|15|TRBV14|.
TGTGCCAGCAGCCAAGATTTGGGGCCCCCCCCGACCCAGTACTTC
CASSQDLGPPPTQYF
>.|TRBJ2-3|16|TRBV11-3|TRBD2
TGTGCCAGCAGCTTATCACGGGGGAGGGCCACAGATACGCAGTATTTT
CASSLSRGRATDTQYF
>.|TRBJ2-7|14|TRBV29-1|.
TGCAGCGTTGAAAAACCCGACAGTCCCTACGAGCAGTACTTC
CSVEKPDSPYEQYF
>.|TRBJ2-7|15|TRBV18|.
TGTGCCAGCTCACCACGGCCGCGGGGCTACTACGAGCAGTACTTC
CASSPRPRGYYEQYF
>.|TRBJ2-7|16|TRBV6-4|TRBD1
TGTGCCAGCAGGACGAGTCCGGGACAGGGGCATTACGAGCAGTACTTC
CASRTSPGQGHYEQYF
>.|TRBJ2-1|15|TRBV14|TRBD1
TGTGCCAGCAGCGGGGACAGGGGGGCCTACAATGAGCAGTTCTTC
CASSGDRGAYNEQFF
>.|TRBJ2-5|14|TRBV6-1|.
TGTGCCAGCAGTGAAGCGTGGAGGGACCGGACCCAGTACTTC
CASSEAWRDRTQYF
>.|TRBJ2-3|16|TRBV10-3|.
TGTGCCATCAGTGATTACACAACGATGAGCACAGATACGCAGTATTTT
CAISDYTTMSTDTQYF
>once|TRBJ2-5|15|TRBV6-5|.
TGTGCCAGCAGTTACTCGCAACTACCTCAAGAGACCCAGTACTTC
CASSYSQLPQETQYF
>.|TRBJ2-1|18|TRBV5-4|TRBD2
TGTGCCAGCAGCTTGGGATCTCTAGCGGGAGGGGGATACAATGAGCAGTTCTTC
CASSLGSLAGGGYNEQFF
>.|TRBJ2-7|13|TRBV7-2|.
TGTGCCAGCAGCCAAGCGCAGGAGGGCGAGCAGTACTTC
CASSQAQEGEQYF
>.|TRBJ2-7|13|TRBV29-1|TRBD2
TGCAGCGGGGGTAGCGGGAGCTCCTACGAGCAGTACTTC
CSGGSGSSYEQYF
>.|TRBJ1-4|11|TRBV29-1|.
TGCAGCGTTGACAGAAATGAAAAACTGTTTTTT
CSVDRNEKLFF
>few|TRBJ2-1|12|TRBV29-1|TRBD2
TGCAGCGCGAGCGGGAGGGCGGGTGAGCAGTTCTTC
CSASGRAGEQFF
>.|TRBJ2-3|15|TRBV24-1|TRBD1
TGTGCCACCAGTGACACCGGGACAGGACAGGGTACGCAGTATTTT
CATSDTGTGQGTQYF
>many|TRBJ1-5|14|TRBV19|.
TGTGCCAGTAGTCCCCAGCAGGGAAATCAGCCCCAGCATTTT
CASSPQQGNQPQHF
>.|TRBJ2-3|15|TRBV29-1|TRBD2
TGCAGCGTTGGGGGACTAGCGGGACGCACAGATACGCAGTATTTT
CSVGGLAGRTDTQYF
>few|TRBJ2-7|16|TRBV7-9|TRBD1
TGTGCCAGCAGCCCCTCCCTGACAGGGGGCCCCCACGAGCAGTACTTC
CASSPSLTGGPHEQYF